The present T cell receptor beta chain was sequenced within a study of technical replicates of blood from several donors. The assay was immunoSEQ multiplex PCR, and TCRdb's table has in-frame clones only and misses some. Among some 56,000 clones listed, about 95% were seen once. Germline V gene data show CDR1 as MGHRA and CDR2 as YSYEKL. The CDR3 is 16 amino acids. V shed 4 bases, J shed 8 bases, and the junction held 11 bases outside the gene matches. This chain uses TRBV4-1 with TRBJ2-1, with 10 bases lining up with TRBD2. This TCR derives from a human donor in good health. Some clones in this sample may be carry-over from other donors' samples. The material sequenced was PBMCs. The CDR3 bases are TGCGCCAGCAGCCCAGAGCGGGGGGGCTTTGGGGATGAGCAGTTCTTC. It yields the protein CASSPERGGFGDEQFF.